Following are 12 T cell receptor beta chains from one sample sequenced in a study of pediatric ulcerative colitis. The rectum was sampled with one to two pinch biopsies at colonoscopy. Libraries were prepared by immunoSEQ multiplex PCR; TCRdb keeps only in-frame clonotypes and omits some of them. Seen here are more than 40,000 clones, 60% to 85% observed once, and the top ten hold less than 4.5%. Sequenced input: gut tissue. These receptors were collected from a girl between 5 and 17 years old with moderate ulcerative colitis.

This rearrangement joins TRBV30 to TRBJ2-7; D gene uncertain. Per the germline V gene, CDR1 is GTSNPN and CDR2 is SVGIG (reference sequence). V shed 4 bases and J shed 2 bases, with 6 bases lying between them. This CDR3 comprises 11 residues. CDR3 DNA sequence: TGTGCCTGGAAACGGACCTACGAGCAGTACTTC. Encoded protein: CAWKRTYEQYF. The full variable domain, its missing parts supplied by reference TRBV30 and TRBJ2-7, is SQTIHQWPATLVQPVGSPLSLECTVEGTSNPNLYWYRQAAGRGLQLLFYSVGIGQISSEVPQNLSASRPQDRQFILSSKKLLLSDSGFYLCAWKRTYEQYFGPGTRLTVT.

This clone ranks as medium-sized. The chain employs TRBV5-4 and TRBJ1-3, with D possibly being TRBD1 (5 bases). The V gene lost 0 bases and the J gene lost 4 bases, with 14 bases spanning the gap. Germline V gene sequence: CDR1 SGHNT, CDR2 YYREEE (reference sequence). This CDR3 region has 16 residues. The DNA of the CDR3 is TGTGCCAGCAGCTTGGCCTTGAAAGGGGCGGGAAACACCATATATTTT. Translating gives CASSLALKGAGNTIYF.

The chain has TRBV7-8 and TRBJ2-1; perhaps TRBD2 as D (5 bases). This CDR3 has 18 residues. V was pared by 0 bases and J by 4 bases, with 19 bases between. Germline assignment: CDR1 SGHVS and CDR2 FQNEAQ. CDR3 DNA: TGTGCCAGCAGCTTAGCGCTCTCAGGAGCGGCCGTGTACAATGAGCAGTTCTTC. Its translation is CASSLALSGAAVYNEQFF.

This rearrangement joins TRBV11-2 to TRBJ1-5; TRBD1 is a possible D gene (5 bases). Germline assignment: CDR1 SGHAT and CDR2 FQNNGV. The CDR3 runs to 13 residues. The V end lost 0 bases, the J end lost 9 bases, and 9 bases lay between the germline ends. The CDR3 bases are TGTGCCAGCAGCTTAGATGGGGGGGGGCCCCAGCATTTT. Encoded protein: CASSLDGGGPQHF.

This clone appeared a single time. The rearrangement links TRBV14 to TRBJ2-3; the D gene is possibly TRBD1 (5 bases). CDR1 and CDR2 from the germline V gene are SGHDN and FVKESK. This CDR3 comprises 15 residues. Trimming cost V 7 bases and J 8 bases, with 22 bases left between them. This CDR3 reads CASNVLMGRVCTQYF. The CDR3 DNA reads as TGTGCCAGCAACGTCTTAATGGGCAGGGTCTGTACGCAGTATTTT.

This chain connects TRBV29-1 to TRBJ1-1; D is uncertain. The length of the CDR3 is 11 residues. Germline V gives CDR1 SQVTM, CDR2 ANQGSEA. Trimming took off 5 bases at V and 1 base at J, with 5 bases between the two ends. CDR3 region: CSVSQNTEAFF. CDR3 in DNA: TGCAGCGTTTCACAGAACACTGAAGCTTTCTTT.

The chain carries TRBV28 and TRBJ1-1; D uncertain. The CDR3 is 15 residues long. CDR1 is MDHEN, CDR2 SYDVKM, per germline. V gave up 4 bases and J gave up 0 bases, with 12 bases separating them. This CDR3 is CASSYSGRVNTEAFF. In DNA form, the CDR3 reads TGTGCCAGCAGTTACTCCGGGCGGGTGAACACTGAAGCTTTCTTT.

The V gene is TRBV28, the J gene TRBJ2-7, with D tentatively TRBD2 (7 bases). There are 14 residues in the CDR3. Germline V gene data show CDR1 as MDHEN and CDR2 as SYDVKM. V lost 3 bases, J lost 3 bases, and 12 bases lay in between. DNA for the CDR3: TGTGCCAGCAGTTTGGCGGGGGCGATCTACGAGCAGTACTTC. Protein: CASSLAGAIYEQYF. Combining the CDR3 with reference TRBV28 and TRBJ2-7 gives the whole variable domain DVKVTQSSRYLVKRTGEKVFLECVQDMDHENMFWYRQDPGLGLRLIYFSYDVKMKEKGDIPEGYSVSREKKERFSLILESASTNQTSMYLCASSLAGAIYEQYFGPGTRLTVT.

The V gene is TRBV7-6, the J gene TRBJ2-5, with D possibly being TRBD1 or TRBD2 (6 bases each). The V end lost 1 base, the J end lost 2 bases, and 11 bases lay between the germline ends. The CDR3 has 15 residues. Germline loops: CDR1 SGHVS, CDR2 FNYEAQ. CDR3 protein: CASSLEEGDQETQYF. DNA of the CDR3: TGTGCCAGCAGCTTAGAGGAGGGGGATCAAGAGACCCAGTACTTC.

The gene calls are TRBV6-5 and TRBJ2-2, with D hard to call. The V end lost 5 bases, the J end lost 2 bases, and 9 bases lay between the germline ends. Germline CDR1 MNHEY, CDR2 SVGAGI. There are 14 residues in the CDR3. The CDR3 nucleotides are TGTGCCAGCAGTCTTCAGTCAAACACCGGGGAGCTGTTTTTT. It yields the protein CASSLQSNTGELFF.

This clone was seen more than once but under ten times. CDR3 DNA sequence: TGTGCCAGCTCACCGCAGAGCGTAGCGGGCACTGAAGCTTTCTTT. It codes for CASSPQSVAGTEAFF. This rearrangement joins TRBV18 to TRBJ1-1; no clear D gene. V lost 3 bases, J lost 4 bases, and 15 bases lay in between. CDR3 length: 15 amino acids. CDR1 is KGHSH and CDR2 is LQKENI in the germline V gene.

This chain connects TRBV18 to TRBJ1-1; 7 nucleotides agree with TRBD1. The CDR3 covers 15 residues. V shed 2 bases, J shed 1 base, and the junction held 4 bases outside the gene matches. The germline V gene encodes CDR1 KGHSH and CDR2 LQKENI. The CDR3 DNA reads as TGTGCCAGCTCACCATCAGGGACAGAGAACACTGAAGCTTTCTTT. Translation gives CASSPSGTENTEAFF.